This T cell receptor (beta chain) was captured by sequencing in a study of T-cell reconstitution after alpha-beta-depleted transplantation in children. This clonotype was counted many times. This CDR3 contains 14 residues. Looked up from germline, CDR1 is SGHNT and CDR2 is YYREEE (reference sequence). The ends were cut back, 3 bases at V and 7 bases at J, with 14 bases in the middle. The TCRbeta library incorporated unique molecular identifiers. TCRdb itself ran the PCR reads through MiXCR, one entry per CDR3 protein. The repertoire includes around 200,000 distinct CDR3 sequences, roughly 6.8% of them detected once, and around 2.7% sits in the top ten.

This sequence was found in a human donor who donated a stem cell graft to a child with Wiskott-Aldrich syndrome. V is TRBV5-4 and J is TRBJ1-5; D unclear. The input for sequencing was PBMCs from the stem cell graft donor, taken from the stem cell graft. CDR3 loop: CASSSVPGEQPQHF. In DNA, the CDR3 is TGTGCCAGCAGCTCTGTACCAGGCGAACAGCCCCAGCATTTT.